This T cell receptor (beta chain) was obtained from a study of T-cell memory formation after mild COVID-19. Study-wide background: Clustering of TCRs was largely donor specific. Study-level results: Clones that shrank (day 15 to 85) were balanced CD4/CD8, whereas later expanders leaned CD4+.

TCRdb re-analysed the 5' RACE reads in MiXCR, keeping a single row per CDR3 protein. The data contain hundreds of thousands of distinct CDR3 sequences, around 15% of them singletons. In its sample, this clonotype was seen a few times. The target antigen is unknown. Trimming pared 0 bases from V and 4 bases from J, leaving 7 bases between. From germline, CDR1 is SGHRS and CDR2 YFSETQ. The CDR3 loop spans 13 amino acids. This clonotype originated in a man in his late teens or twenties who had mild COVID-19 (a few samples of this study predate the infection). Cell type and time point are not known. The sample consisted of PBMCs or a T cell subset sorted from them (not recorded which). The J gene is TRBJ1-2, the V gene TRBV5-1, with D hard to call. In DNA, the CDR3 is TGCGCCAGCAGCTTGGGACGCCTCTATGGCTACACCTTC. This gives the protein CASSLGRLYGYTF.